The rows below give T cell receptor beta chains drawn from one sample of a study of shared clonotypes between healthy human individuals. Profiling relied on immunoSEQ multiplex PCR, and the TCRdb table lists in-frame clones only, not all of them. The table lists around 1.9 million clones, 80% to 95% of them singletons. Material: naive CD8+ T cells from PBMCs. The receptors were sampled from a young man in good health. Some clones in this sample may be carry-over from other donors' samples. CDR3s include the opening cysteine and the closing phenylalanine or tryptophan.

v_call cdr3_aa
TRBV5-8 CASSLEGQAWGKFIIQYF
TRBV27 CASSPRGEYGYTF
TRBV7-2 CASSPRWTSGRDEQFF
TRBV5-1 CASSLARYNEQFF
TRBV4-3 CASSQESRMGYGYTF
TRBV6-6 CASSYEGVSTDTQYF
TRBV27 CASSLHPGQGAISGYEQYF
TRBV10-2 CASRSLLAKNIQYF
TRBV29-1 CSVEVADSYEQYF
TRBV7-8 CASSLADAYEQYF
TRBV6-5 CASSYLTSGNEQFF
TRBV5-1 CASSLGQGPHEQYF
TRBV6-5 CASKNRDETGELFF
TRBV27 CASSLTKGAGYGYTF
TRBV11-3 CASSLRGTGGSGANVLTF
TRBV29-1 CSVEETAYEQYF
TRBV18 CASSPTSGRAPEQFF
TRBV5-1 CASSPTSRDIQGYTF
TRBV7-6 CASSSRVDEQYF
TRBV28 CASTDRGGSGYTF
TRBV5-6 CASSLRGNQPQHF
TRBV29-1 CSAAGLAYNEQYF
TRBV27 CASSLWTEGYEQYF
TRBV9 CASSLPSSNGGYTF
TRBV13 CASSVLRGRHNEQFF
TRBV7-9 CASSLGEAYGYTF
TRBV6-5 CASSYSGQSSYNEQFF
TRBV4-1 CASSQVLSIPAKNIQYF
TRBV7-2 CASSGRTGSYEQYF
TRBV14 CASSQDLRRTAFF
TRBV2 CASSEGGLNFSYEQYF
TRBV28 CASSTYRERNTEAFF
TRBV6-1 CASSDGGWLANYNEQFF
TRBV4-3 CASSQVSVPPAEAFF
TRBV27 CASRQSGSGYNEQFF
TRBV7-6 CASSLAPPSGRMGEQYF
TRBV19 CASSILRDRDTGELFF
TRBV27 CASSSNRDYEQYF
TRBV7-2 CASSLTSGRAGEQFF
TRBV13 CASSFRTVPYEQYF
TRBV7-9 CASSLDEGNYGYTF
TRBV6-1 CASSGDRDYEQYF
TRBV7-9 CASSNLAGVVPYEQYF
TRBV27 CASSLGLLNTEAFF
TRBV19 CASSPLAGNTEAFF
TRBV27 CASSSITARGSYEQYF
TRBV30 CAWSEDRGWAYEQYF
TRBV27 CASSRGRQGPIYGYTF
TRBV29-1 CSVADRNTDTQYF
TRBV13 CANGKWGGETQYF
TRBV7-2 CASTPGGFHGYTF
TRBV15 CATSRVQADYEQYF
TRBV29-1 CSVEGTGTSDYEQYF
TRBV30 CAWRLTGRSYEQYF
TRBV30 CASGTGGIQPQHF
TRBV7-9 CASSSSGGGYTF
TRBV27 CATRAGLEQFF